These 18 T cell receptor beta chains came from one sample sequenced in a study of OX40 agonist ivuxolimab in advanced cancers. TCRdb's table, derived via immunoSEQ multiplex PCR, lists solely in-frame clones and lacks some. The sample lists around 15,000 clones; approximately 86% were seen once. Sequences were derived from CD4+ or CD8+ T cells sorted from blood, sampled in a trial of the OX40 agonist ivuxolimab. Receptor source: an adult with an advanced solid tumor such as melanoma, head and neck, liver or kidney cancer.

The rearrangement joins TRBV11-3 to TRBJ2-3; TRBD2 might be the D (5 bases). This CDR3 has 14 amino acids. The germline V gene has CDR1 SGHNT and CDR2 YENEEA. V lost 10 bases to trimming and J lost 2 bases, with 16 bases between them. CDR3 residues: CAKTGGRATDTQYF. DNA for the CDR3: TGTGCCAAAACCGGCGGGCGGGCCACAGATACGCAGTATTTT.

The CDR3 region has the DNA TGTGCCACTTCCGGGACTAGCGTCAATGAGCAGTTCTTC. It is translated as CATSGTSVNEQFF. This chain links TRBV2 with TRBJ2-1, with 10 bases identical to TRBD2. The ends lost 10 bases at V and 6 bases at J; junction bases unmatched: 6. Germline V lookup: CDR1 SNHLY, CDR2 FYNNEI. There are 13 residues in the CDR3.

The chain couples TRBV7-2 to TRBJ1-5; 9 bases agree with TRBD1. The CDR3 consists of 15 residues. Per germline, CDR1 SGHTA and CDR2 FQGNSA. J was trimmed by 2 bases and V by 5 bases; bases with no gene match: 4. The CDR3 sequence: CASSRRTGGNQPQHF. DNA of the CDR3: TGTGCCAGCAGCCGACGGACAGGGGGCAATCAGCCCCAGCATTTT.

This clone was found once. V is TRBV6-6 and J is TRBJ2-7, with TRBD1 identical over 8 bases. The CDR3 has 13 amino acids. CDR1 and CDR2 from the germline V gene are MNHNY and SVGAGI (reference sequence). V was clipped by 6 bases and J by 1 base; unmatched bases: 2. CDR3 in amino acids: CASRQGASYEQYF. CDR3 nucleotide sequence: TGTGCCAGCAGGCAGGGGGCGTCCTACGAGCAGTACTTC.

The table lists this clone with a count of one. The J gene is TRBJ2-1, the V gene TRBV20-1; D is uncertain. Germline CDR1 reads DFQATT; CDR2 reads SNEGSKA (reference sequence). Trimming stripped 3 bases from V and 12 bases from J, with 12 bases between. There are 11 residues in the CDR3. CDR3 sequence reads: CSARETGPQFF. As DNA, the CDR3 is TGCAGTGCTAGGGAGACCGGACCGCAGTTCTTC.

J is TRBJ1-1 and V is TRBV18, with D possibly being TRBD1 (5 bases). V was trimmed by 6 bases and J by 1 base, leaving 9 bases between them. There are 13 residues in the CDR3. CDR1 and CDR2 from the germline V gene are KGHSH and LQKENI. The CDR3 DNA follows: TGTGCCAGCTCCCGGGGCCGGAACACTGAAGCTTTCTTT. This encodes CASSRGRNTEAFF.

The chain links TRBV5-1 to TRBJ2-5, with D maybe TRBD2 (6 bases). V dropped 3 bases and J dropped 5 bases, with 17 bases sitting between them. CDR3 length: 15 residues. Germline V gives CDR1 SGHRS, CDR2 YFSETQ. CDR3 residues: CASSSGVARVETQYF. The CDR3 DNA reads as TGCGCCAGCAGCTCGGGGGTGGCCCGGGTGGAGACCCAGTACTTC.

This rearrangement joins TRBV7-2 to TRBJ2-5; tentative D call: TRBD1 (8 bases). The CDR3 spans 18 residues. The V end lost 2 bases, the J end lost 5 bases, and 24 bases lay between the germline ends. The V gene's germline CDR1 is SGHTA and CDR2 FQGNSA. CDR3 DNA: TGTGCCAGCAGCTTATTCTTCCCAAAACAGGGGGGGTCCGAGACCCAGTACTTC. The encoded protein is CASSLFFPKQGGSETQYF.

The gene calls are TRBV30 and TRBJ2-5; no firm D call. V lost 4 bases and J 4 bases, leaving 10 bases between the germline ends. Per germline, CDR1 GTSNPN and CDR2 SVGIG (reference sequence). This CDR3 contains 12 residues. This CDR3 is CAWNRWLETQYF. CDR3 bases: TGTGCCTGGAACCGGTGGCTAGAGACCCAGTACTTC.

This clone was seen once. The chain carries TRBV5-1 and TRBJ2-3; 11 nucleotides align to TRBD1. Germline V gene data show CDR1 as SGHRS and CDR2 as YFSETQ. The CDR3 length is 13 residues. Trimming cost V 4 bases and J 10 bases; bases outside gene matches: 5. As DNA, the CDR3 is TGCGCCAGCAGCGCCCGGGACAGGGGGTCGCAGTATTTT. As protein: CASSARDRGSQYF. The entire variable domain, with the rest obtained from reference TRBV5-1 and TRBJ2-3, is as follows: KAGVTQTPRYLIKTRGQQVTLSCSPISGHRSVSWYQQTPGQGLQFLFEYFSETQRNKGNFPGRFSGRQFSNSRSEMNVSTLELGDSALYLCASSARDRGSQYFGPGTRLTVL.

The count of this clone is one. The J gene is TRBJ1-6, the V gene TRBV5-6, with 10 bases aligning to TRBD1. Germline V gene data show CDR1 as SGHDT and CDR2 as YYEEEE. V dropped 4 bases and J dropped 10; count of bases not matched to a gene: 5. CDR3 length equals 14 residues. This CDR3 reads CASSTDRGRSPLHF. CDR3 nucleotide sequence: TGTGCCAGCAGCACGGACAGGGGGAGGTCACCCCTCCACTTT.

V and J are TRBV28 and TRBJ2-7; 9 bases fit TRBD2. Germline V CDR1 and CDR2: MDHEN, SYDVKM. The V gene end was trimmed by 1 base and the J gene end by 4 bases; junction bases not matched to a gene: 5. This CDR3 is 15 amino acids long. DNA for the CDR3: TGTGCCAGCAGTTTATTATCTAGCGGGAAATACGAGCAGTACTTC. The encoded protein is CASSLLSSGKYEQYF.

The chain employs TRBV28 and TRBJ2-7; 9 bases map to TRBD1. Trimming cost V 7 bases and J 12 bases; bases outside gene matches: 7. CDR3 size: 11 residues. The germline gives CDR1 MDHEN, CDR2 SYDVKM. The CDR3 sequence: CASTDRGGPYF. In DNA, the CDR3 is TGTGCCAGCACCGACAGGGGGGGGCCGTACTTC.

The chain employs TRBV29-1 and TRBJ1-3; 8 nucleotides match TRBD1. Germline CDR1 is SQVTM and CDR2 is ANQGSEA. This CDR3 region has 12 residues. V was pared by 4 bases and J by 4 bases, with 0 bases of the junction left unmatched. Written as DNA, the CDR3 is TGCAGCGTTGGACAGGGGGGAAACACCATATATTTT. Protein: CSVGQGGNTIYF.

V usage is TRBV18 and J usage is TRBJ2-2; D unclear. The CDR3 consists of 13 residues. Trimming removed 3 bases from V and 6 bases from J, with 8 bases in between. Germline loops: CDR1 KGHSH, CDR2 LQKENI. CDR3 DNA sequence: TGTGCCAGCTCACCCAAGAAGGCCGGGGAGCTGTTTTTT. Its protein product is CASSPKKAGELFF.

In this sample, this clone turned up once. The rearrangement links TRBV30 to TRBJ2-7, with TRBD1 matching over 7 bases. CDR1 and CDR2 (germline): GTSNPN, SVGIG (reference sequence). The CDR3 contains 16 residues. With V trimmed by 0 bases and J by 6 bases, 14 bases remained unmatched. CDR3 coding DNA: TGTGCCTGGAGTGTACCTCGGCGTAGGGGGCCTTTCGAGCAGTACTTC. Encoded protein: CAWSVPRRRGPFEQYF.

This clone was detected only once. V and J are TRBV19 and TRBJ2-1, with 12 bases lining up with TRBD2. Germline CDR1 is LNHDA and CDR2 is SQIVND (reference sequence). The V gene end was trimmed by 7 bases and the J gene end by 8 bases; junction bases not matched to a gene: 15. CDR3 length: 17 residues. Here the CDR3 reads CASNSGTTSGSRYEQFF. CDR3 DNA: TGTGCCAGTAATTCCGGAACGACTAGCGGGAGTAGGTATGAGCAGTTCTTC.

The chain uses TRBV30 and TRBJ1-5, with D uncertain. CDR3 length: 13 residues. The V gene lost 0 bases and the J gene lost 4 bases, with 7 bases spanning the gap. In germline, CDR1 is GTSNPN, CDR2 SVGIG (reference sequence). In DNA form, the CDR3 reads TGTGCCTGGAGTGTAGACGGGAATCAGCCCCAGCATTTT. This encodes CAWSVDGNQPQHF.